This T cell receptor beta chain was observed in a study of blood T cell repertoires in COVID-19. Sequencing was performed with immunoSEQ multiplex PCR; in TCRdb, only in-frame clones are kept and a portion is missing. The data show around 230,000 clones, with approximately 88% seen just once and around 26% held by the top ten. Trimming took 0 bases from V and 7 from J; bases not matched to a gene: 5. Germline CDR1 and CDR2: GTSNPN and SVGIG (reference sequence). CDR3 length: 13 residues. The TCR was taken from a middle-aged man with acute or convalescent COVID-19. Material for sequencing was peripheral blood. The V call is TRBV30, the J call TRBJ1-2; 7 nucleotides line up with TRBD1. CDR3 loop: CAWSVGGESGYTF. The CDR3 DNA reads TGTGCCTGGAGTGTAGGGGGCGAGAGTGGCTACACCTTC.